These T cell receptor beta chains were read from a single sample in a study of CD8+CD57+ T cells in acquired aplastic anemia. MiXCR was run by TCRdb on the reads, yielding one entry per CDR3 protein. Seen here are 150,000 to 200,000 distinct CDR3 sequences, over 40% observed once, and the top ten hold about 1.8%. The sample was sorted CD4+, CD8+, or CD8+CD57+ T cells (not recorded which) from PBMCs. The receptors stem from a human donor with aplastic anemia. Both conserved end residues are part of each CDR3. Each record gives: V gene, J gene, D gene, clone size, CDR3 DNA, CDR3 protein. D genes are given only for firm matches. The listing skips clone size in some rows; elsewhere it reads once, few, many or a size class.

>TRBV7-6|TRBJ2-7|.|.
TGTGCCAGCAGCTTATGGTTAGGGTACGAGCAGTACTTC
CASSLWLGYEQYF
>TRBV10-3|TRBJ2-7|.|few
TGTGCCATCAGTGAGTCGTTCTACGAGCAGTACTTC
CAISESFYEQYF
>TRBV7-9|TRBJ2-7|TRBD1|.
TGTGCCAGCAGGCCCGGGACAGGCTACGAGCAGTACTTC
CASRPGTGYEQYF
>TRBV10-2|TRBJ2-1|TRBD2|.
TGCGCCAGCAGTGAACGACTAGCGGGGGTACAGTTCTTC
CASSERLAGVQFF
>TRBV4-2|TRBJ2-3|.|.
TGTGCCAGCAGCCAGGTTACAGGGACAGATACGCAGTATTTT
CASSQVTGTDTQYF
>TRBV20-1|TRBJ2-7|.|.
TGCAGTGCTAGAGGGACACAGGGTTACGAGCAGTACTTC
CSARGTQGYEQYF
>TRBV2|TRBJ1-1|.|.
TGTGCCAGCTACGTTTTAAGGGGCCTCAATATGAACACTGAAGCTTTCTTT
CASYVLRGLNMNTEAFF
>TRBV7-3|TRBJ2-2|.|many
TGTGCCAGCAGCGTGATTAGCGGAGCGAACACCGGGGAGCTGTTTTTT
CASSVISGANTGELFF
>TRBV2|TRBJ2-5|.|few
TGTGCCAGCAGTTGGGCGAGCAACCAAGAGACCCAGTACTTC
CASSWASNQETQYF
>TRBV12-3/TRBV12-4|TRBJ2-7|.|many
TGTGCCACCAGAAGTCCCGGGACGGGCGAGCAGTACTTC
CATRSPGTGEQYF
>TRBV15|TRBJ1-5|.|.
TGTGCCACCAGCAGAGGTCTGAGCAATCAGCCCCAGCATTTT
CATSRGLSNQPQHF
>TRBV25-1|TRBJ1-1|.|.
TGTGCCAGCAGGTCAGTTATGAACACTGAAGCTTTCTTT
CASRSVMNTEAFF
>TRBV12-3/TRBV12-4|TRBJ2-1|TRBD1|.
TGTGCCAGCAGTTTAAGCCGAGGGGCAGGGGGCCGCAATGAGCAGTTCTTC
CASSLSRGAGGRNEQFF
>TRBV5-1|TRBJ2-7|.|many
TGCGCCAGCAGCTTGGAGGGCTGGGGGGGCGACGAGCAGTACTTC
CASSLEGWGGDEQYF
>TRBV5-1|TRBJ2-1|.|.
TGCGCCAGCAGCTTGACGAGCTCCTACAATGAGCAGTTCTTC
CASSLTSSYNEQFF
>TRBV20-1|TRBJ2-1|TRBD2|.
TGCAGTGCGGCGGGACTAGCGGTCTCCTACAATGAGCAGTTCTTC
CSAAGLAVSYNEQFF
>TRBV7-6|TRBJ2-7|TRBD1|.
TGTGCCAGCAGCGACCGACAGGGAAACTACGAGCAGTACTTC
CASSDRQGNYEQYF
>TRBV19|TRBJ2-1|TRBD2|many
TGTGCCAGTAGTCCCTTTCGAGCGGGGGGCCTCAATGAGCAGTTCTTC
CASSPFRAGGLNEQFF
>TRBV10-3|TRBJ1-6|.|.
TGTGCCATCAGTGAGCTTCAGGCCAATTCACCCCTCCACTTT
CAISELQANSPLHF
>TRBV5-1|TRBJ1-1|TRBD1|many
TGCGCCAGCAGCCGGGACAGTGGCCTCAGCTTCTTT
CASSRDSGLSFF
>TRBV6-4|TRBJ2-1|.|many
TGTGCCAGCAGCAGGGACGACGTAGTAAATGAGCAGTTCTTC
CASSRDDVVNEQFF
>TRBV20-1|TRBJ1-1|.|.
TGCAGTGCTAGACGGGCCGGAGAAAGGACTGAAGCTTTCTTT
CSARRAGERTEAFF
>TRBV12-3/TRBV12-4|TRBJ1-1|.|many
TGTGCCAGCAGTTTCGGGGCGGGAGCTTTCTTT
CASSFGAGAFF
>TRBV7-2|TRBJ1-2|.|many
TGTGCCAGCAGCTTGAGCTGGGGGCGCGAGGAAGGCTACACCTTC
CASSLSWGREEGYTF
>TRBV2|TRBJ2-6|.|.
TGTGCCAGAACCTTCTCTGGGGCCAACGTCCTGACTTTC
CARTFSGANVLTF
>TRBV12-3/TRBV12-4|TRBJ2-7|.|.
TGTGCCAGCAGTTTAGGGGGTGGGATCTACGAGCAGTACTTC
CASSLGGGIYEQYF
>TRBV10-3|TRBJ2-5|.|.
TGTGCCGGCAGTACTACTCAAGAGACCCAGTACTTC
CAGSTTQETQYF
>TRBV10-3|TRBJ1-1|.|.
TGTGCCATCAGTGATAGTCTCATGAACACTGAAGCTTTCTTT
CAISDSLMNTEAFF
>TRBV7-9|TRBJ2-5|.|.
TGTGCCAGCAGCCCGCCCCTACTAAAGATCGGGGAGACCCAGTACTTC
CASSPPLLKIGETQYF
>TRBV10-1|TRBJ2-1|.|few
TGCGCCAGCAGTAAAGGACTGTCAAACGAGCAGTTCTTC
CASSKGLSNEQFF
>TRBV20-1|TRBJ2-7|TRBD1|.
TGCAGTGCTAGGGGACAGTCCTCCTACGAGCAGTACTTC
CSARGQSSYEQYF
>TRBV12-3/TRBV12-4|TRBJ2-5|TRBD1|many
TGTGCCAGCAGTTTCAGGGACAGCCTCCAAGAGACCCAGTACTTC
CASSFRDSLQETQYF
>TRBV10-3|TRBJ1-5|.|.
TGTGCCAACAGGGAGTCGGCGGGCAATCAGCCCCAGCATTTT
CANRESAGNQPQHF
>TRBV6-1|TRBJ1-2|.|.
TGTGCCAGCATAGGGGCCCCCTCCTATGGCTACACCTTC
CASIGAPSYGYTF
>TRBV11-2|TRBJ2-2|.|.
TGTGCCAGCAGCCCATCCCCCCTCCCAAGGGAGTCGAACACCGGGGAGCTGTTTTTT
CASSPSPLPRESNTGELFF
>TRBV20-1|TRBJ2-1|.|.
TGCAGTGCTAGAGCGAGCTCCTACAATGAGCAGTTCTTC
CSARASSYNEQFF
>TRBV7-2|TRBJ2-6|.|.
TGTGCCAGCAGCTTTGCGTCTGGGGCCAACGTCCTGACTTTC
CASSFASGANVLTF
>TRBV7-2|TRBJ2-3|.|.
TGTGCCAGCAGGCGGGCCGGACCGGCGCAGTATTTT
CASRRAGPAQYF
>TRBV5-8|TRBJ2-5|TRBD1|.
TGTGCCAGCACCCTAACAGGGGGCCGCCAAGAGACCCAGTACTTC
CASTLTGGRQETQYF
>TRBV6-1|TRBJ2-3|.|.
TGTGCCAGCAGGGTCCGGGATACGCAGTATTTT
CASRVRDTQYF
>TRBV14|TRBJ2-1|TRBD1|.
TGTGCCAGCGGACCGGGACAGGGTGGGCATGAGCAGTTCTTC
CASGPGQGGHEQFF
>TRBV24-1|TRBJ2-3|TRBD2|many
TGTGCCACCAGTGATGCTAGCGGGGGGCCCACAGATACGCAGTATTTT
CATSDASGGPTDTQYF
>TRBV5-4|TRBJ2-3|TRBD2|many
TGTGCCAGCAGCTTGGCGGCTAGCGGGGCAGATACGCAGTATTTT
CASSLAASGADTQYF
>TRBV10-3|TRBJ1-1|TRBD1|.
TGTGCCGCCGGACTCATTCCGGACAGGGTTGGCACTGAAGCTTTCTTT
CAAGLIPDRVGTEAFF
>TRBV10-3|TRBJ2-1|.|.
TGTGCCACCGCTCTGGGGAACAATGAGCAGTTCTTC
CATALGNNEQFF